Below are 17 T cell receptor beta chains sequenced from a single sample in a study of cytomegalovirus exposure and HLA in healthy donors. The PCR contained 60 Vbeta and 13 Jbeta primers. The data were produced by immunoSEQ multiplex PCR, yet TCRdb's version contains in-frame clones alone and is incomplete. The repertoire consists of about 180,000 clones, with around 80% occurring once and the leading ten covering 5.7%. Sequenced sample: PBMCs. All receptors come from a man in his forties in good health and CMV-seronegative.

The gene calls are TRBV6-5 and TRBJ2-7, with D possibly TRBD1 on 5 matching bases. Trimming removed 5 bases from V and 7 bases from J, with 9 bases in between. The CDR3 extends over 11 amino acids. CDR1 is MNHEY and CDR2 is SVGAGI in the germline V gene. This CDR3 reads CASSHRTEQYF. CDR3 nucleotides: TGTGCCAGCAGTCACAGGACAGAGCAGTACTTC.

The chain carries TRBV7-2 and TRBJ1-6; weak D call: TRBD1 (6 bases). The ends were cut back, 2 bases at V and 7 bases at J, with 9 bases in the middle. CDR3 length: 14 amino acids. Germline lookup yields CDR1 SGHTA and CDR2 FQGNSA. CDR3 in amino acids: CASSLRGTNSPLHF. The CDR3 region has the DNA TGTGCCAGCAGCTTAAGGGGGACCAATTCACCCCTCCACTTT.

CDR3 residues: CATSWTTGPYYEQYF. The CDR3 coding sequence is TGTGCCACCAGCTGGACGACAGGACCTTACTACGAGCAGTACTTC. The chain employs TRBV15 and TRBJ2-7; D is perhaps TRBD1 (6 bases). Deletions cut 5 bases from V and 3 bases from J, with 17 bases between. This CDR3 contains 15 residues. Looked up from germline, CDR1 is LNHNV and CDR2 is YYDKDF (reference sequence).

This clone has just a few counts. The chain links TRBV18 to TRBJ2-1; 10 nucleotides agree with TRBD2. CDR3 length equals 17 residues. CDR1 KGHSH and CDR2 LQKENI come from the germline V gene. V lost 2 bases and J lost 7; bases outside the gene matches: 11. The CDR3 coding sequence is TGTGCCAGCTCACCAAAGCTAGCGGGAGACTCGTTGAATGAGCAGTTCTTC. Its protein is CASSPKLAGDSLNEQFF. Full variable domain (rest looked up from reference TRBV18 and TRBJ2-1): NAGVMQNPRHLVRRRGQEARLRCSPMKGHSHVYWYRQLPEEGLKFMVYLQKENIIDESGMPKERFSAEFPKEGPSILRIQQVVRGDSAAYFCASSPKLAGDSLNEQFFGPGTRLTVL.

This sequence joins TRBV4-1 and TRBJ2-4; 7 nucleotides match TRBD2. The V segment lost 0 bases and the J segment 0 bases; nucleotides outside the gene matches: 11. Germline lookup yields CDR1 MGHRA and CDR2 YSYEKL. The CDR3 loop spans 19 amino acids. The CDR3 is CASSQDKKASGVAKNIQYF. CDR3 sequence (DNA): TGCGCCAGCAGCCAAGATAAGAAGGCGAGCGGGGTAGCCAAAAACATTCAGTACTTC.

For the CDR3, the DNA is TGCGCCAGCAGCCAAGGAGATAGCGGGGGGGCCACAGATACGCAGTATTTT. Amino acids: CASSQGDSGGATDTQYF. The chain has TRBV4-3 and TRBJ2-3, with TRBD2 identical over 11 bases. V trimming: 1 base; J trimming: 2 bases; junction bases outside the gene matches: 5. The CDR3 has 17 residues. CDR1 is LGHNA and CDR2 is YSLEER in the germline V gene.

V usage is TRBV15 and J usage is TRBJ2-3; TRBD2 agrees at 12 bases. Germline lookup yields CDR1 LNHNV and CDR2 YYDKDF (reference sequence). J was trimmed by 3 bases and V by 0 bases; bases with no gene match: 7. This CDR3 is 18 amino acids long. The CDR3 loop reads CATSRDRTSGMRTDTQYF. Written as DNA, the CDR3 is TGTGCCACCAGCAGAGACAGGACTAGCGGGATGCGAACAGATACGCAGTATTTT.

This clone is a singleton in its sample. The gene calls are TRBV27 and TRBJ2-4; 9 nucleotides align to TRBD2. The germline CDR1 and CDR2 sequences are MNHEY and SMNVEV (reference sequence). V lost 2 bases and J lost 0; bases outside the gene matches: 2. This CDR3 spans 16 amino acids. CDR3 DNA sequence: TGTGCCAGCAGTTTAGCTAGCGGGGTAGCCAAAAACATTCAGTACTTC. Residues: CASSLASGVAKNIQYF.

This chain connects TRBV4-3 to TRBJ2-1; D gene unclear. This CDR3 spans 15 amino acids. Germline CDR1 reads LGHNA; CDR2 reads YSLEER. Deletions cut 5 bases from V and 5 bases from J, with 16 bases between. The DNA for the CDR3 is TGCGCCAGCAGCAGTGGTCCTTCACCAGACAATGAGCAGTTCTTC. This codes for CASSSGPSPDNEQFF.

The chain couples TRBV6-5 to TRBJ2-7, with TRBD1 matching over 7 bases. This CDR3 contains 13 residues. V was clipped by 6 bases and J by 2 bases; unmatched bases: 4. Germline CDR1 MNHEY, CDR2 SVGAGI. In DNA, the CDR3 is TGTGCCAGCAGGCCGGGACAGACCTACGAGCAGTACTTC. Its translation is CASRPGQTYEQYF.

The chain combines TRBV9 with TRBJ1-1, with 8 positions matching TRBD1. The CDR3 loop spans 14 amino acids. Germline values: CDR1 SGDLS, CDR2 YYNGEE. Trimming took 3 bases from V and 4 from J; bases not matched to a gene: 5. The CDR3 here is CASSEGQVVTEAFF. CDR3 in DNA: TGTGCCAGCAGCGAGGGACAGGTTGTCACTGAAGCTTTCTTT.

This clone was detected only once. The CDR3 DNA sequence: TGTGCCAGCAGTTTAGGGGGACTAGCTCTCGACCCCCCCGAGCAGTACTTC. This sequence encodes CASSLGGLALDPPEQYF. The V gene is TRBV27, the J gene TRBJ2-7; 9 positions agree with TRBD2. The ends lost 2 bases at V and 6 bases at J; junction bases unmatched: 14. Looked up from germline, CDR1 is MNHEY and CDR2 is SMNVEV (reference sequence). The CDR3 loop spans 17 amino acids.

The V gene is TRBV19, the J gene TRBJ2-2; TRBD1 aligns across 7 bases. V was clipped by 4 bases and J by 4 bases; unmatched bases: 9. Germline V gene lookup returns CDR1 LNHDA and CDR2 SQIVND (reference sequence). The CDR3 has 16 residues. The chain's CDR3 is CASSTGQLISTGELFF. CDR3 DNA sequence: TGTGCCAGTAGTACGGGACAGTTAATATCCACCGGGGAGCTGTTTTTT.

This rearrangement joins TRBV9 to TRBJ2-3; weak D call: TRBD1 (6 bases). This CDR3 contains 14 residues. Trimming pared 3 bases from V and 0 bases from J, leaving 8 bases between. Germline CDR1 is SGDLS and CDR2 is YYNGEE. The CDR3 loop reads CASSGTASTDTQYF. The CDR3 region has the DNA TGTGCCAGCAGCGGGACAGCTAGCACAGATACGCAGTATTTT.

V gene TRBV7-2 combines with J gene TRBJ1-6, with D maybe TRBD1 (6 bases). V lost 5 bases and J 5 bases, leaving 10 bases between the germline ends. Looked up from germline, CDR1 is SGHTA and CDR2 is FQGNSA. This CDR3 is 14 amino acids long. The CDR3 sequence is CASSLWTDNSPLHF. CDR3 in DNA: TGTGCCAGCAGCCTCTGGACAGATAATTCACCCCTCCACTTT.

The V gene is TRBV13, the J gene TRBJ2-1; possible D gene TRBD2, 5 bases. CDR3 size: 16 residues. Deletions cut 5 bases from V and 2 bases from J, with 16 bases between. Germline CDR1 PRHDT, CDR2 FYEKMQ (reference sequence). CDR3: CASSPAAPSTYNEQFF. For the CDR3, the DNA is TGTGCCAGCAGCCCAGCGGCGCCCAGCACCTACAATGAGCAGTTCTTC.

A few counts support this clone. This chain connects TRBV5-1 to TRBJ1-1; D call uncertain. There are 13 residues in the CDR3. The ends were cut back, 6 bases at V and 2 bases at J, with 11 bases in the middle. In germline, CDR1 is SGHRS, CDR2 YFSETQ. The CDR3 nucleotides read TGCGCCAGCACTGCGATCGGTAACACTGAAGCTTTCTTT. Translation gives CASTAIGNTEAFF.